This paragraph reports one T cell receptor beta chain. Its target is unknown. The CDR3 is 19 residues long. Germline loops: CDR1 MNHNY, CDR2 SVGAGI (reference sequence). Trimming took off 5 bases at V and 3 bases at J, with 29 bases between the two ends. Sample treatment: about 20 received Ad26.COV2.S at low or high dose, single or two shots; a few received placebo; per-sample allocation not given. The samples date from day 63 after the first vaccine or placebo injection. Using immunoSEQ multiplex PCR, the repertoire was profiled, and TCRdb retains in-frame clones only, with some absent. The sample consists of some 480,000 clones, around 90% of them appearing once. The source of the sample is a study of Ad26.COV2.S vaccination and SARS-CoV-2 variants. Study conclusions and caveats: Placebo recipients trailed vaccine recipients in spike-specific TCR breadth.

The source was peripheral blood, collected in a trial of Ad26.COV2.S vaccine versus placebo. The V call is TRBV6-6, the J call TRBJ2-7, with TRBD2 as a possible D gene (6 bases). The TCR originated in a person aged 18-60 years who received the Ad26.COV2.S COVID-19 vaccine or a placebo. DNA for the CDR3: TGTGCCAGCAGTCTTACTCCCCCGGGGTGGAGGAGGGCTGGCTACGAGCAGTACTTC. As protein: CASSLTPPGWRRAGYEQYF.